These 3 T cell receptor beta chains originate from one sample sequenced in a study of blood T cell repertoires in COVID-19. Some clones are missing from TCRdb's copy, which holds only in-frame ones; the method was immunoSEQ multiplex PCR. The sample lists around 100,000 clones, less than 85% occurring once. Specimen: peripheral blood. The origin of the receptors is an older man with active or convalescent COVID-19.

The chain recombines TRBV5-1 with TRBJ1-1, with 10 bases that match TRBD1. In germline, CDR1 is SGHRS, CDR2 YFSETQ. J was trimmed by 0 bases and V by 6 bases; bases with no gene match: 8. The CDR3 has 16 amino acids. The CDR3 is CASTSGTGALNTEAFF. As DNA, the CDR3 is TGCGCCAGCACCTCAGGGACAGGGGCTCTGAACACTGAAGCTTTCTTT.

CDR3 region: CASSTRQSSGNTIYF. In DNA, the CDR3 is TGTGCCAGTAGTACCCGACAGTCCTCTGGAAACACCATATATTTT. This chain joins TRBV19 and TRBJ1-3; D perhaps matches TRBD1 (5 bases). The CDR3 contains 15 residues. V was clipped by 4 bases and J by 0 bases, with 10 bases between them. Per germline, CDR1 LNHDA and CDR2 SQIVND (reference sequence).

This chain joins TRBV30 and TRBJ1-6; 8 nucleotides agree with TRBD1. The ends lost 1 base at V and 10 bases at J; junction bases unmatched: 9. The CDR3 length is 15 residues. Germline loops: CDR1 GTSNPN, CDR2 SVGIG (reference sequence). CDR3 protein: CAWSGTGFGGSPLHF. DNA of the CDR3: TGTGCCTGGAGTGGGACAGGGTTTGGTGGGTCACCCCTCCACTTT.